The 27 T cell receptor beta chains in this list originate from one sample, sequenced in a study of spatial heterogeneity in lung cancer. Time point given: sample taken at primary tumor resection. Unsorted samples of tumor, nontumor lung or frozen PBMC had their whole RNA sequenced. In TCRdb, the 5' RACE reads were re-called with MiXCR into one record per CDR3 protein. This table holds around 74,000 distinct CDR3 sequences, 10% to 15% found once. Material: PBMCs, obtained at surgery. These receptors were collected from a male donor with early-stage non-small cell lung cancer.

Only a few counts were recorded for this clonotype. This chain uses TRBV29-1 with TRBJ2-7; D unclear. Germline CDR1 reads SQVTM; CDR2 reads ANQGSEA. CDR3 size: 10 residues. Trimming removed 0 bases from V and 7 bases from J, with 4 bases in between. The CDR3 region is CSVEDVEQYF. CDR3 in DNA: TGCAGCGTTGAAGATGTGGAGCAGTACTTC.

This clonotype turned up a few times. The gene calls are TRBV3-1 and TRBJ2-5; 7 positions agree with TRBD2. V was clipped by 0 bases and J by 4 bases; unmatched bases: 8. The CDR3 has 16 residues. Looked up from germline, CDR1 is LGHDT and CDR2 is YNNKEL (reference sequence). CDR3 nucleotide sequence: TGTGCCAGCAGCCAAGAACGAACGGGAGGTGGAGAGACCCAGTACTTC. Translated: CASSQERTGGGETQYF.

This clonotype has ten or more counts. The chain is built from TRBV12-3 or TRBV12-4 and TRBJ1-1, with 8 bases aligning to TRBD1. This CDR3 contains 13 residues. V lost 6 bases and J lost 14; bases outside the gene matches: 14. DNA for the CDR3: TGTGCCAGCAGGGAGCTGGACAGGGCGGTGTTATTCTTT. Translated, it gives CASRELDRAVLFF.

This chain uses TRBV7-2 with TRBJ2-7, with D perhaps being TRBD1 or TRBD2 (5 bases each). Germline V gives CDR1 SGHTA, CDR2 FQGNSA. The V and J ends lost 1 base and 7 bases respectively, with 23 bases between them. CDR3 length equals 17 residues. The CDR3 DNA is TGTGCCAGCAGCTTAGTCCAGGGACCGGAGGCCCGGGGTGAGCAGTACTTC. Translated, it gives CASSLVQGPEARGEQYF. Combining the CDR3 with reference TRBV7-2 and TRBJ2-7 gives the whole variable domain GAGVSQSPSNKVTEKGKDVELRCDPISGHTALYWYRQSLGQGLEFLIYFQGNSAPDKSGLPSDRFSAERTGGSVSTLTIQRTQQEDSAVYLCASSLVQGPEARGEQYFGPGTRLTVT.

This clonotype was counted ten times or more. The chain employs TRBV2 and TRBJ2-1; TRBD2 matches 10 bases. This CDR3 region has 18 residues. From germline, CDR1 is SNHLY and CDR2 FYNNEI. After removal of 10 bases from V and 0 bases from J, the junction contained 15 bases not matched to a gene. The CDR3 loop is CAIALLAGVLGSYNEQFF. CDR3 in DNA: TGTGCCATCGCCCTCCTAGCGGGAGTTTTGGGCTCCTACAATGAGCAGTTCTTC.

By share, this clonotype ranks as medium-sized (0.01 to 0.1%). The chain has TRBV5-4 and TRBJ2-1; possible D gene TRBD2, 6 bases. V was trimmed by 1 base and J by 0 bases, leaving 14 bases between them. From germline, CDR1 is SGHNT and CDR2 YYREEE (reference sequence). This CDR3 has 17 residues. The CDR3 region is CASSLSIRTISYNEQFF. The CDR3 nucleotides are TGTGCCAGCAGCTTGAGTATTCGGACTATCTCCTACAATGAGCAGTTCTTC.

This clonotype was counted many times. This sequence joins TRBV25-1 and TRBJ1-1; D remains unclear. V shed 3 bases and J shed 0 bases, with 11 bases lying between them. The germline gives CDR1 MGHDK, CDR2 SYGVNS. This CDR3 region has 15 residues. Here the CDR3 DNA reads TGTGCCAGCAGTGAGCAAGGCCCTATGAACACTGAAGCTTTCTTT. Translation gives CASSEQGPMNTEAFF.

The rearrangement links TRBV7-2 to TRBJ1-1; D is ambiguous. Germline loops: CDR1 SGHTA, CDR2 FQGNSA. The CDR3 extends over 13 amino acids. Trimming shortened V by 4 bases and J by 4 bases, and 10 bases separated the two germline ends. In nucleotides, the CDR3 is TGTGCCAGCAGCTCGGATTCGGGCACTGAAGCTTTCTTT. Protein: CASSSDSGTEAFF. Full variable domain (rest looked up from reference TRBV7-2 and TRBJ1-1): GAGVSQSPSNKVTEKGKDVELRCDPISGHTALYWYRQSLGQGLEFLIYFQGNSAPDKSGLPSDRFSAERTGGSVSTLTIQRTQQEDSAVYLCASSSDSGTEAFFGQGTRLTVV.

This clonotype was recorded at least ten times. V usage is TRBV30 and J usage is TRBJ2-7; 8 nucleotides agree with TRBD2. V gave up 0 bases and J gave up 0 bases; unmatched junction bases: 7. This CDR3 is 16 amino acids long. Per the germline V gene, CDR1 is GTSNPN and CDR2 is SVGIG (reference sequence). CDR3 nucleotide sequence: TGTGCCTGGAGTGTAATGGCTAGCGGGTACTCCTACGAGCAGTACTTC. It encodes CAWSVMASGYSYEQYF.

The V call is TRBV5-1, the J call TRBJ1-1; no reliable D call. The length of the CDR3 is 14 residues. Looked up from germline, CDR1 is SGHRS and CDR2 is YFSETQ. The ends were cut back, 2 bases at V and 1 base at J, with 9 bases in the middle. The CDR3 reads CASSLSQPNTEAFF. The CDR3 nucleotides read TGCGCCAGCAGCTTATCACAGCCGAACACTGAAGCTTTCTTT.

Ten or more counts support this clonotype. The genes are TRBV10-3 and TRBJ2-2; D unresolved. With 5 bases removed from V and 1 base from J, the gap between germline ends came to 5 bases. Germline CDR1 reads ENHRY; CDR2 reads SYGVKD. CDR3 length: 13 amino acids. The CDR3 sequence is CAISLMNTGELFF. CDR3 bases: TGTGCCATCAGTTTAATGAACACCGGGGAGCTGTTTTTT.

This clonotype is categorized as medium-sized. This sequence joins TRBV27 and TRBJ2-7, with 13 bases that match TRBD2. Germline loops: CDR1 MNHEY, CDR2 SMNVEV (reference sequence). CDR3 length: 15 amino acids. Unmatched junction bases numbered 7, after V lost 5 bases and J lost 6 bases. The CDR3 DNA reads TGTGCCAGCAGTCCTACTAGCGGGAGGGCCTTCGAGCAGTACTTC. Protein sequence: CASSPTSGRAFEQYF.

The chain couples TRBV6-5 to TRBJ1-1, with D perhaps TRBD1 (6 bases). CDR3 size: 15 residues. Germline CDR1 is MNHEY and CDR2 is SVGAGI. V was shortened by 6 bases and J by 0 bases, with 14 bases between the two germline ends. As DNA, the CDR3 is TGTGCCAGCAGAAGACAGGCCTCCATGAACACTGAAGCTTTCTTT. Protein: CASRRQASMNTEAFF.

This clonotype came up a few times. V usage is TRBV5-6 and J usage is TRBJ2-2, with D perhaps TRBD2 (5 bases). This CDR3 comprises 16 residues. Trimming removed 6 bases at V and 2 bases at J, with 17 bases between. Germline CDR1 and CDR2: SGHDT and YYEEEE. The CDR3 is CASTPRGQANTGELFF. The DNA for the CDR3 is TGTGCCAGCACCCCGCGAGGGCAGGCTAACACCGGGGAGCTGTTTTTT.

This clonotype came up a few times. The CDR3 DNA is TGTGCCAGCAGCCCCTTTGCGACAGAGCTAGAGGGAGATACGCAGTATTTT. Translation: CASSPFATELEGDTQYF. The genes are TRBV3-1 and TRBJ2-3; D tentatively fits TRBD1 or TRBD2 (5 bases each). CDR1 is LGHDT and CDR2 is YNNKEL in the germline V gene (reference sequence). V lost 4 bases and J 5 bases, leaving 22 bases between the germline ends. The CDR3 is 17 amino acids.

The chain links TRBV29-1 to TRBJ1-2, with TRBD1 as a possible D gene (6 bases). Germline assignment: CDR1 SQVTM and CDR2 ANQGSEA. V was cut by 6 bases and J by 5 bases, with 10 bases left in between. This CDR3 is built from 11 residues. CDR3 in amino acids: CSVLQGYGYTF. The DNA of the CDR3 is TGCAGCGTCCTACAGGGTTATGGCTACACCTTC.

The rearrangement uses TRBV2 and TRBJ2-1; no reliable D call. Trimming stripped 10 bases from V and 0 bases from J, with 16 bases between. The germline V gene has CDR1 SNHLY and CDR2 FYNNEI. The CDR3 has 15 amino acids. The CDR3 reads CATLPGSSSYNEQFF. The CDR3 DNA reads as TGTGCCACCCTACCCGGATCAAGCTCCTACAATGAGCAGTTCTTC.

The DNA for the CDR3 is TGTGCCTGGACCAGGACGTACAACACTGAAGCTTTCTTT. Translating it yields CAWTRTYNTEAFF. This chain joins TRBV30 and TRBJ1-1; D not resolved. The V gene's germline CDR1 is GTSNPN and CDR2 SVGIG (reference sequence). The ends were cut back, 4 bases at V and 2 bases at J, with 11 bases in the middle. The CDR3 loop spans 13 amino acids.

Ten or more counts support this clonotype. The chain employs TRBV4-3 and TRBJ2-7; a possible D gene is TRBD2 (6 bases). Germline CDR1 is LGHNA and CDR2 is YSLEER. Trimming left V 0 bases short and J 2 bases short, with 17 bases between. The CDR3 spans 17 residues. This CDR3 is CASSQDRGGNSPYEQYF. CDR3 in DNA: TGCGCCAGCAGCCAAGATCGTGGAGGGAATTCCCCCTACGAGCAGTACTTC.

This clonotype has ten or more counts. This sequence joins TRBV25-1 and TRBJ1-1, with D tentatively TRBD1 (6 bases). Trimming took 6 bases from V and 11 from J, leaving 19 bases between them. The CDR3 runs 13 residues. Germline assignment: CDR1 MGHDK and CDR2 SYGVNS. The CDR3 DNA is TGTGCCAGCAGCCAAATAGGGAACAGGGAGGCTTTCTTT. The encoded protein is CASSQIGNREAFF.

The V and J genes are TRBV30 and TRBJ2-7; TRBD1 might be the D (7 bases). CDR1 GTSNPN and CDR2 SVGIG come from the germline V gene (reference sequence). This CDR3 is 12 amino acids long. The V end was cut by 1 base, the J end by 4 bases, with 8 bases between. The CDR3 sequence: CAWSAGGYEQYF. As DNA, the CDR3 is TGTGCCTGGAGTGCAGGGGGGTACGAGCAGTACTTC.

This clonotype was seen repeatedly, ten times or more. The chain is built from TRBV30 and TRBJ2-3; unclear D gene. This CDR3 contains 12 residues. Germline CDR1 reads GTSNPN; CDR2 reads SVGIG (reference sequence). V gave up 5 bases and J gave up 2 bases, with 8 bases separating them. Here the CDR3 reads CAWGRNTDTQYF. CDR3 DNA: TGTGCCTGGGGACGAAACACAGATACGCAGTATTTT.

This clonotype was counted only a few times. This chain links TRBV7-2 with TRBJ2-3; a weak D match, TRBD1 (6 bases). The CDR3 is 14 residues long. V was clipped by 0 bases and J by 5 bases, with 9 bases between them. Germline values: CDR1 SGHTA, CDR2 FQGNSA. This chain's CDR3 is CASSLAVRGDTQYF. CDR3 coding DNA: TGTGCCAGCAGCTTAGCCGTCAGGGGAGATACGCAGTATTTT. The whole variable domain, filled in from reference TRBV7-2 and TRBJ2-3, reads GAGVSQSPSNKVTEKGKDVELRCDPISGHTALYWYRQSLGQGLEFLIYFQGNSAPDKSGLPSDRFSAERTGGSVSTLTIQRTQQEDSAVYLCASSLAVRGDTQYFGPGTRLTVL.

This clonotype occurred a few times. The CDR3 spells CASSTAGVAKNIQYF. DNA of the CDR3: TGTGCCAGTAGTACCGCGGGGGTGGCCAAAAACATTCAGTACTTC. The chain uses TRBV19 and TRBJ2-4; 7 nucleotides agree with TRBD2. Germline loops: CDR1 LNHDA, CDR2 SQIVND (reference sequence). This CDR3 has 15 amino acids. Trimming at V came to 4 bases and at J to 1 base, leaving 4 bases not matched to a gene.

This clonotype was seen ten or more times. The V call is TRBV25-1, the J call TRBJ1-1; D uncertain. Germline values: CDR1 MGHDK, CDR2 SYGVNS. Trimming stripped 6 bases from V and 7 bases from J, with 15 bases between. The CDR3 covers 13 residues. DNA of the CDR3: TGTGCCAGCAGGGGTAGGGCACTCAATGAAGCTTTCTTT. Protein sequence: CASRGRALNEAFF.

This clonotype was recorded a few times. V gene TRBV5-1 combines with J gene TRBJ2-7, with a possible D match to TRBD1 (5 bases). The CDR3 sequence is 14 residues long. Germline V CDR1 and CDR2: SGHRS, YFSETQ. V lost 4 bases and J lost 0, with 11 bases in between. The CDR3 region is CASSKDTGSYEQYF. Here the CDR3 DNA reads TGCGCCAGCAGCAAGGACACCGGCTCCTACGAGCAGTACTTC.

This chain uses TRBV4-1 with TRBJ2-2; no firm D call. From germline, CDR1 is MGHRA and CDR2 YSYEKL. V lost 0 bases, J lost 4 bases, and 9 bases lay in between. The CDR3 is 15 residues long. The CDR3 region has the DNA TGCGCCAGCAGCCAAGATACAGTGATCACCGGGGAGCTGTTTTTT. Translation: CASSQDTVITGELFF.